The rows below give T cell receptor beta chains drawn from one sample of a study of cytomegalovirus exposure and HLA in healthy donors. Repertoires were generated with immunoSEQ multiplex PCR, while TCRdb's copy carries only in-frame clones and drops some. The sample shows approximately 160,000 clones, roughly two thirds of them seen only once. Sequencing was done on a sample of PBMCs. The origin of the receptors is a woman aged 18-29 years in good health and CMV-seropositive. The CDR3 runs from the conserved cysteine through the conserved F or W. The D gene is left open where the match is weak. Only some rows state a clone size, as once, few, many or a class for expanded clones.

j_call clone_size d_call v_call cdr3_length cdr3_aa cdr3_nt
TRBJ1-1 . . TRBV6-5 14 CASSFGQPGAEAFF TGTGCCAGCAGTTTCGGACAGCCTGGGGCTGAAGCTTTCTTT
TRBJ2-3 . TRBD2 TRBV14 20 CASSQHPVGLAGRSTDTQYF TGTGCCAGCAGCCAACACCCTGTGGGACTAGCGGGGAGAAGCACAGATACGCAGTATTTT
TRBJ1-1 few TRBD1 TRBV27 17 CASSLDPTGATNTEAFF TGTGCCAGCAGCTTGGACCCTACAGGGGCCACGAACACTGAAGCTTTCTTT
TRBJ2-2 . TRBD1 TRBV7-9 15 CASSLGQGTTGELFF TGTGCCAGCAGCTTGGGACAGGGTACCACCGGGGAGCTGTTTTTT
TRBJ1-1 . . TRBV6-5 13 CASKQEVNTEAFF TGTGCCAGCAAGCAGGAGGTGAACACTGAAGCTTTCTTT
TRBJ1-1 few TRBD1 TRBV7-2 13 CASSPYRGTEAFF TGTGCCAGCAGCCCGTACAGGGGAACTGAAGCTTTCTTT
TRBJ2-5 . TRBD2 TRBV11-1 14 CASSQSGRIETQYF TGTGCCAGCAGCCAAAGCGGGAGGATAGAGACCCAGTACTTC
TRBJ2-7 . . TRBV4-1 13 CASSRIGAGEQYF TGCGCCAGCAGCCGCATCGGGGCGGGGGAGCAGTACTTC
TRBJ2-1 few TRBD2 TRBV27 17 CASSSRGRPSSYNEQFF TGTGCCAGCAGTTCACGCGGGAGGCCAAGCTCCTACAATGAGCAGTTCTTC
TRBJ2-2 . . TRBV11-2 15 CASSLRVGRTGELFF TGTGCCAGCAGCTTGAGGGTCGGTAGGACCGGGGAGCTGTTTTTT
TRBJ1-2 . TRBD1 TRBV27 17 CASSSHRGSRSSNGYTF TGTGCCAGCAGTTCCCACAGGGGGAGTCGGAGTAGCAATGGCTACACCTTC
TRBJ1-1 few TRBD1 TRBV18 14 CASSRDRGNTEAFF TGTGCCAGCTCACGGGACAGGGGGAACACTGAAGCTTTCTTT
TRBJ2-7 few . TRBV5-6 14 CASSFPGPSYEQYF TGTGCCAGCAGCTTCCCCGGTCCCTCCTACGAGCAGTACTTC